These 23 T cell receptor beta chains came from one sample sequenced in a study of tumor-infiltrating lymphocytes in primary liver carcinoma. TCR beta cDNA was reverse-transcribed from about 550 ng of total RNA. The reaction used a constant-region primer and ProtoScript II reverse transcriptase. Three-round nested multiplex PCR performed with slightly modified ARM-PCR produced the TCR beta libraries. The first two PCR rounds, roughly 10 cycles each, used TRBV1-TRBV30 forward primers and a C-beta reverse primer. Each CDR3 protein is one row after TCRdb ran MiXCR on the multiplex PCR reads. The sample holds fewer than 400,000 distinct CDR3 sequences, about 60% seen once. RNA isolated from unsorted whole blood supplied the blood RNA, with germline DNA also extracted. The sequenced sample consisted of peripheral blood. These receptor sequences come from a man aged 40-55 years with primary liver carcinoma and hepatitis B virus infection.

The chain has TRBV28 and TRBJ2-1, with 8 bases aligning to TRBD1. V was pared by 4 bases and J by 9 bases, with 8 bases of the junction left unmatched. Germline values: CDR1 MDHEN, CDR2 SYDVKM. The CDR3 is 14 amino acids. CDR3 in amino acids: CASSSRGTGGEQFF. The CDR3 DNA sequence: TGTGCCAGCAGTTCCCGCGGGACAGGTGGTGAGCAGTTCTTC.

Of note for this clonotype: A single base separates this from a much larger clone, so it may be a read error. The gene calls are TRBV4-2 and TRBJ2-1, with 7 bases identical to TRBD2. V gave up 8 bases and J gave up 3 bases; unmatched junction bases: 10. The CDR3 is 15 amino acids. Germline V lookup: CDR1 LGHNA, CDR2 YNFKEQ. CDR3 region: CASRSGREDYNEQFF. The CDR3, as DNA: TGTGCCAGCCGATCAGGACGGGAGGACTACAATGAGCAGTTCTTC.

As to this clonotype: This likely comes from a read error, as the CDR3 has no conserved phenylalanine or tryptophan at its end. The rearrangement joins TRBV4-1 to TRBJ1-3; possible D gene TRBD1, 6 bases. CDR1 and CDR2 (germline): MGHRA, YSYEKL. The CDR3 contains 16 residues. The CDR3 loop is CASSQGGQPSGNTIYY. The CDR3 nucleotides are TGCGCCAGCAGTCAAGGGGGGCAGCCCTCTGGAAACACCATATATTAT.

This clonotype was seen repeatedly, ten times or more. The chain carries TRBV10-2 and TRBJ2-7; 9 bases align to TRBD1. Trimming at V came to 5 bases and at J to 7 bases, leaving 9 bases not matched to a gene. This CDR3 region has 14 residues. Germline CDR1 is WSHSY and CDR2 is SAAADI. As DNA, the CDR3 is TGCGCCAGCAGTCCCACAGGGGGCCGGGAAGAGCAGTACTTC. This gives the protein CASSPTGGREEQYF.

As concerns this clonotype: Compared with germline, one end of the junction differs, possibly owing to a read error. The V call is TRBV11-2, the J call TRBJ1-1; unclear D gene. The CDR3 has 14 residues. Germline V gene data show CDR1 as SGHAT and CDR2 as FQNNGV. The CDR3 DNA is TGTGCCGGCAGCTTTCCAGAGTGCGGATTTGAAGCTTTCTTT. This gives the protein CAGSFPECGFEAFF.

This clonotype was detected many times. V and J are TRBV28 and TRBJ2-6; no clear D. This CDR3 has 13 residues. V was clipped by 1 base and J by 2 bases, with 0 bases between them. The V gene's germline CDR1 is MDHEN and CDR2 SYDVKM. For the CDR3, the DNA is TGTGCCAGCAGTTTATCTGGGGCCAACGTCCTGACTTTC. Amino acid sequence: CASSLSGANVLTF.

On this clonotype: A read error may be the cause here, since a much bigger clone is one base away. This chain uses TRBV4-2 with TRBJ2-1; TRBD2 agrees at 8 bases. V dropped 0 bases and J dropped 9; count of bases not matched to a gene: 10. The CDR3 runs 16 residues. The germline V gene encodes CDR1 LGHNA and CDR2 YNFKEQ. The DNA of the CDR3 is TGTGCCAGCAGCCAAGATGCTAACGGGAGGGGAGGTGAGCAGTTCTTC. This sequence encodes CASSQDANGRGGEQFF.

Concerning this clonotype itself: This clone may be a read error of a much larger clone one base away. The chain couples TRBV6-2 or TRBV6-3 to TRBJ1-1, with 8 bases fitting TRBD1. CDR3 size: 13 residues. CDR1 and CDR2 from the germline V gene are MNHEY and SVGEGT. V gave up 8 bases and J gave up 6 bases; unmatched junction bases: 8. The CDR3 spells CASGWDRSSEAFF. CDR3 DNA: TGTGCCAGCGGATGGGACAGGTCCTCTGAAGCTTTCTTT.

Worth noting for this clonotype: This clone may be a read error of a much larger clone one base away. The rearrangement uses TRBV6-2 or TRBV6-3 and TRBJ1-4; 11 nucleotides line up with TRBD1. The CDR3 covers 14 residues. Trimming cost V 8 bases and J 11 bases; bases outside gene matches: 10. From germline, CDR1 is MNHEY and CDR2 SVGEGT. CDR3 sequence (DNA): TGTGCCAGCTGTTCCTGGACAGGGGGCAGGAAACTGTTTTTT. It translates to CASCSWTGGRKLFF.

The sample holds many counts of this clonotype. The chain employs TRBV6-5 and TRBJ1-2, with D possibly TRBD1 on 5 matching bases. Per germline, CDR1 MNHEY and CDR2 SVGAGI. This CDR3 has 15 amino acids. V shed 6 bases and J shed 7 bases, with 21 bases lying between them. The CDR3 is CASRGRTGESSGYTF. The DNA for the CDR3 is TGTGCCAGCAGAGGGAGAACAGGCGAGTCGAGTGGCTACACCTTC.

A word on this clonotype: This may come from a read error, since a much larger clone is one base off. V usage is TRBV10-2 and J usage is TRBJ2-1; D is unclear. This CDR3 is 15 amino acids long. Germline V gene data show CDR1 as WSHSY and CDR2 as SAAADI. CDR3 bases: TGCGTCAGCAGTGAGACGGCTGCCTCCTACAATGAGCAGTTCTTC. Protein product: CVSSETAASYNEQFF.

This clonotype is a singleton in its sample. Just one base apart from a much larger clone, this may be a read error. The V call is TRBV29-1, the J call TRBJ2-3, with D possibly being TRBD1 or TRBD2 (6 bases each). The V gene lost 3 bases and the J gene lost 0 bases, with 13 bases spanning the gap. There are 15 residues in the CDR3. CDR1 and CDR2 (germline): SQVTM, ANQGSEA. CDR3: CSVDDGGLSTDTQYF. In nucleotides, the CDR3 is TGCAGCGTTGATGATGGGGGGCTGAGCACAGATACGCAGTATTTT.

This clonotype was seen only a few times. V usage is TRBV11-2 and J usage is TRBJ2-3, with a weak D call TRBD2 (5 bases). The CDR3 runs to 16 residues. CDR1 and CDR2 (germline): SGHAT, FQNNGV. The ends were cut back, 6 bases at V and 0 bases at J, with 16 bases in the middle. The CDR3 DNA reads TGTGCCAGCAGTCAAAACAAAGCGGCTAGCACAGATACGCAGTATTTT. It specifies CASSQNKAASTDTQYF.

The V gene is TRBV30, the J gene TRBJ2-3; D is perhaps TRBD1 or TRBD2 (5 bases each). Germline loops: CDR1 GTSNPN, CDR2 SVGIG (reference sequence). The CDR3 is 18 residues long. The V end lost 3 bases, the J end lost 0 bases, and 22 bases lay between the germline ends. CDR3 sequence reads: CAWRPPKRGANSTDTQYF. The DNA of the CDR3 is TGTGCCTGGAGACCCCCAAAGAGGGGTGCCAATAGCACAGATACGCAGTATTTT.

This chain's CDR3 is CASSYAAKMGGVQFF. In nucleotides, the CDR3 is TGCGCCAGCAGCTATGCAGCCAAGATGGGGGGTGTGCAGTTCTTC. This rearrangement joins TRBV4-1 to TRBJ2-1, with D possibly being TRBD2 (6 bases). CDR3 size: 15 residues. Germline lookup yields CDR1 MGHRA and CDR2 YSYEKL. Trimming removed 5 bases from V and 12 bases from J, with 23 bases in between.

This chain uses TRBV11-2 with TRBJ2-7; weak D call: TRBD1 (6 bases). The V gene's germline CDR1 is SGHAT and CDR2 FQNNGV. CDR3 size: 14 residues. Between the trimmed V and J ends, which lost 5 bases and 7 bases, there was a span of 18 bases. Written as DNA, the CDR3 is TGTGCCAGCAGCAAAGGACAGCCCCTCTATGAGCAGTACTTC. It specifies CASSKGQPLYEQYF.

As regards this clonotype: A junction boundary mismatches the germline segment, possibly from a read error. The chain has TRBV12-3 or TRBV12-4 and TRBJ2-2; D perhaps matches TRBD2 (6 bases). This CDR3 is built from 16 residues. DNA of the CDR3: TGTGCCAGCAGTTCAGGGCAGTGGAGAGCGGTCGGGGGGCTGTTTTTT. Translated: CASSSGQWRAVGGLFF.

Remarks on this clonotype: The junction departs from the called germline gene at one end, perhaps through a read error. This chain joins TRBV11-1 and TRBJ2-7, with TRBD1 as a possible D gene (6 bases). This CDR3 comprises 14 residues. Germline assignment: CDR1 SGHAT and CDR2 FQDESV (reference sequence). CDR3 region: CASRLGQSSYKQYF. As DNA, the CDR3 is TGTGCCAGCAGGCTTGGACAGAGCTCCTACAAGCAGTACTTC.

This clonotype was counted ten times or more. The chain uses TRBV10-3 and TRBJ2-1, with 11 bases identical to TRBD1. Germline trimming cut 10 bases from V and 9 bases from J; bases unmatched to any gene: 8. CDR1 ENHRY and CDR2 SYGVKD come from the germline V gene. This CDR3 contains 13 residues. The CDR3 is CATQDRGRGEQFF. In DNA form, the CDR3 reads TGTGCCACCCAGGACAGGGGGCGGGGTGAGCAGTTCTTC.

The V and J genes are TRBV11-1 and TRBJ2-7; D gene ambiguous. The CDR3 covers 15 residues. V was trimmed by 2 bases and J by 3 bases, leaving 14 bases between them. The germline V gene encodes CDR1 SGHAT and CDR2 FQDESV (reference sequence). CDR3 loop: CASSLSLTRSYEQYF. The CDR3 DNA reads as TGTGCCAGCAGCTTATCTTTAACTCGTAGCTACGAGCAGTACTTC.

The J gene is TRBJ2-1, the V gene TRBV5-1; 8 bases are shared with TRBD2. This CDR3 contains 14 residues. Germline CDR1 and CDR2: SGHRS and YFSETQ. The trim removed 5 bases at V and 8 bases at J, leaving 9 bases unmatched. The CDR3 sequence is CASRLYSGGDEQFF. As DNA, the CDR3 is TGCGCCAGCAGATTGTACTCCGGGGGGGATGAGCAGTTCTTC.

Note on this clonotype: The junction departs from germline at one end; a sequencing error may be responsible. V usage is TRBV4-3 and J usage is TRBJ2-2; D gene ambiguous. This CDR3 region has 14 residues. Looked up from germline, CDR1 is LGHNA and CDR2 is YSLEER. The CDR3 DNA is TGCGCCAGCAGCCAAGAGGGTGACACCAGGGAGCTGTTTTTT. Its translation is CASSQEGDTRELFF.

This clonotype was seen repeatedly, ten times or more. The J gene is TRBJ1-2, the V gene TRBV6-1; D is uncertain. The CDR3 runs 12 residues. V gave up 8 bases and J gave up 7 bases, with 14 bases separating them. Germline loops: CDR1 MNHNS, CDR2 SASEGT. The CDR3 coding sequence is TGTGCCAGCTTACGGGGTATCGGTGGCTACACCTTC. This gives the protein CASLRGIGGYTF.